This T cell receptor beta chain appears in the sequencing data of a study of T cells in Graves' hyperthyroidism and ophthalmopathy. This clonotype was detected many times. What it recognizes is unknown. The TCR beta CDR3 regions underwent amplification using RNA transcripts as the source. HTBI primers drove first-round RT-PCR of the TCR CDR3. TCRdb itself ran the multiplex PCR reads through MiXCR, one entry per CDR3 protein. The sample records 350,000 or so distinct CDR3 sequences, 20% to 25% being singletons. Study-wide findings and caveats: Expanded thyroid clonotypes (above 0.001) were mostly also found in blood.

Patients between 18 and 65 years old had hyperthyroidism, newly diagnosed and lasting under 2 months. Germline V lookup: CDR1 KGHDR, CDR2 SFDVKD. The CDR3 length is 15 residues. The ends lost 5 bases at V and 5 bases at J; junction bases unmatched: 9. The sequenced sample consisted of blood. The TCR sequence derives from a woman aged 45-59 years with Graves' hyperthyroidism. The chain has TRBV24-1 and TRBJ2-5; 8 bases align to TRBD1. In nucleotides, the CDR3 is TGTGCCACCAGTGCCGCAGACAGGGGAGAGGAGACCCAGTACTTC. Protein: CATSAADRGEETQYF.